This TCR beta chain was profiled in a study of blood T cell repertoires in COVID-19. Study overall: Donors in the United States, Italy and Spain gave samples during acute or convalescent COVID-19.

This table comes from immunoSEQ multiplex PCR, and its TCRdb copy is limited to in-frame clones, with some not included. The sample includes about 220,000 clones, 65% to 90% of them seen just once. Germline V gene sequence: CDR1 MNHEY, CDR2 SMNVEV (reference sequence). The CDR3 runs 13 residues. The V end lost 6 bases, the J end lost 4 bases, and 10 bases lay between the germline ends. The receptor was derived from a man in his fifties with active or convalescent COVID-19. This chain joins TRBV27 and TRBJ1-5; perhaps TRBD1 as D (5 bases). What was sequenced was peripheral blood. CDR3 amino acids: CASSPAGNQPQHF. The DNA for the CDR3 is TGTGCCAGCAGCCCCGCAGGGAATCAGCCCCAGCATTTT.